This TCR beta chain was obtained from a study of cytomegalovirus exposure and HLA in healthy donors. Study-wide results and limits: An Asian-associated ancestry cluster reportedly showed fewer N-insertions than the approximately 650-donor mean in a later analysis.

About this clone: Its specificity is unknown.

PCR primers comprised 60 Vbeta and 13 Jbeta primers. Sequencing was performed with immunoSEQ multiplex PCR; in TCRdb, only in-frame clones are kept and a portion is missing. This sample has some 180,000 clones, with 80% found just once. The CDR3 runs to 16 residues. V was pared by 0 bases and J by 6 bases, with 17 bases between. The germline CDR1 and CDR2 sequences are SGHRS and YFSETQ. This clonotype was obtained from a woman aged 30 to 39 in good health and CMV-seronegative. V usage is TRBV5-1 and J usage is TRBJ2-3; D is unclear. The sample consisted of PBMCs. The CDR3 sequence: CASSLEIFSGRDTQYF. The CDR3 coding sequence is TGCGCCAGCAGCTTGGAGATTTTTTCTGGCAGGGATACGCAGTATTTT.